These T cell receptor beta chains were read from a single sample in a study of spatial heterogeneity in lung cancer. TCRdb processed the 5' RACE reads anew with MiXCR; each CDR3 protein has one entry. The table lists 3,500 to 4,000 distinct CDR3 sequences, 9.4% of them singletons. This material consisted of lung tumor tissue, taken at surgery. Receptor source: a male donor with early-stage non-small cell lung cancer. The CDR3 runs from the conserved cysteine through the conserved F or W. The order of the fields is D gene, CDR3 length, clone size, V gene, J gene, CDR3 DNA, CDR3 protein. A D gene is named only where the DNA matches it firmly. Some rows mark clone size as missing; the rest say once, few, many or name a class of expanded clone.

D gene: -; CDR3 length: 12; clone size: medium-sized; V gene: TRBV5-6; J gene: TRBJ2-1; CDR3 DNA: TGTGCCAGCAGCTTGATGTCCTTTGAGCAGTTCTTC; CDR3 protein: CASSLMSFEQFF
D gene: -; CDR3 length: 14; clone size: -; V gene: TRBV3-1; J gene: TRBJ2-4; CDR3 DNA: TGTGCCAGCAGCCAAAAGACAGGTTTGAACATTCAGTACTTC; CDR3 protein: CASSQKTGLNIQYF
D gene: -; CDR3 length: 17; clone size: many; V gene: TRBV21-1; J gene: TRBJ2-2; CDR3 DNA: TGTGCCAGCAGCAAAGTCTCGCATAACTGCGACACCGGGGAGCTGTTTTTT; CDR3 protein: CASSKVSHNCDTGELFF
D gene: TRBD1; CDR3 length: 16; clone size: many; V gene: TRBV11-3; J gene: TRBJ1-5; CDR3 DNA: TGTGCCAGCAGCTTACGAAGGGGGCTCCTTTTTCGGCCCCAGCATTTT; CDR3 protein: CASSLRRGLLFRPQHF
D gene: -; CDR3 length: 12; clone size: many; V gene: TRBV12-3/TRBV12-4; J gene: TRBJ2-1; CDR3 DNA: TGTGCCAGCAGTTGGGGGTCCAATGAGCAGTTCTTC; CDR3 protein: CASSWGSNEQFF
D gene: -; CDR3 length: 13; clone size: -; V gene: TRBV7-3; J gene: TRBJ2-5; CDR3 DNA: TGTGCCAGCAGCTTATTGGCGGGAGAGACCCAGTACTTC; CDR3 protein: CASSLLAGETQYF
D gene: -; CDR3 length: 14; clone size: -; V gene: TRBV3-1; J gene: TRBJ2-7; CDR3 DNA: TGTGCCAGCAGCCAAACGCGGGACAGCTACGAGCAGTACTTC; CDR3 protein: CASSQTRDSYEQYF
D gene: TRBD1; CDR3 length: 14; clone size: -; V gene: TRBV4-1; J gene: TRBJ1-5; CDR3 DNA: TGCGCCAGCAGCCAGGGGACAGGGGGACAGCCCCAGCATTTT; CDR3 protein: CASSQGTGGQPQHF
D gene: TRBD2; CDR3 length: 15; clone size: medium-sized; V gene: TRBV10-3; J gene: TRBJ2-7; CDR3 DNA: TGTGCCATCAGAGGACTAGCGGGGGAAACCTACGAGCAGTACTTC; CDR3 protein: CAIRGLAGETYEQYF
D gene: TRBD1; CDR3 length: 16; clone size: medium-sized; V gene: TRBV16; J gene: TRBJ2-3; CDR3 DNA: TGTGCCAGCAGCCAATCGGACAGGGAAAGGACAGATACGCAGTATTTT; CDR3 protein: CASSQSDRERTDTQYF
D gene: TRBD2; CDR3 length: 17; clone size: medium-sized; V gene: TRBV27; J gene: TRBJ2-7; CDR3 DNA: TGTGCCAGCAGTTTCGCGGGACTAGCGGGAGGTAATTACGAGCAGTACTTC; CDR3 protein: CASSFAGLAGGNYEQYF
D gene: -; CDR3 length: 15; clone size: medium-sized; V gene: TRBV20-1; J gene: TRBJ2-3; CDR3 DNA: TGCAGTGCCCCTGTCGTGGCCTCCTCGGATGATACGCAGTATTTT; CDR3 protein: CSAPVVASSDDTQYF
D gene: -; CDR3 length: 14; clone size: medium-sized; V gene: TRBV11-3; J gene: TRBJ2-2; CDR3 DNA: TGTGCCAGCAGCAAACGGACAGAGGGCGGGGAGCTGTTTTTT; CDR3 protein: CASSKRTEGGELFF
D gene: -; CDR3 length: 16; clone size: medium-sized; V gene: TRBV30; J gene: TRBJ1-1; CDR3 DNA: TGTGCCTGGAGTGAGCAGGGAGTCGGGTGGAACACTGAAGCTTTCTTT; CDR3 protein: CAWSEQGVGWNTEAFF
D gene: -; CDR3 length: 12; clone size: many; V gene: TRBV9; J gene: TRBJ2-1; CDR3 DNA: TGTGCCAGCACCACCGGGGGTGGTGAGCAGTTCTTC; CDR3 protein: CASTTGGGEQFF
D gene: TRBD1; CDR3 length: 17; clone size: -; V gene: TRBV28; J gene: TRBJ1-6; CDR3 DNA: TGTGCCAGCACTACAACTCGGACAGGGGGAGATAATTCACCCCTCCACTTT; CDR3 protein: CASTTTRTGGDNSPLHF
D gene: -; CDR3 length: 15; clone size: -; V gene: TRBV6-2/TRBV6-3; J gene: TRBJ2-2; CDR3 DNA: TGTGCCAGCAGTTATGGGGGCCCGGGGACCGGGGAGCTGTTTTTT; CDR3 protein: CASSYGGPGTGELFF
D gene: TRBD1; CDR3 length: 13; clone size: medium-sized; V gene: TRBV20-1; J gene: TRBJ1-5; CDR3 DNA: TGCAGCGGGACAGAAGGCAGCAATCAGCCCCAGCATTTT; CDR3 protein: CSGTEGSNQPQHF
D gene: TRBD2; CDR3 length: 15; clone size: -; V gene: TRBV11-2; J gene: TRBJ2-7; CDR3 DNA: TGTGCCAGCAGCTTAGTCCCAGCGGGAGCCTACGAGCAGTACTTC; CDR3 protein: CASSLVPAGAYEQYF
D gene: -; CDR3 length: 15; clone size: many; V gene: TRBV10-3; J gene: TRBJ1-2; CDR3 DNA: TGTGCCATCAGTGATTCCGGGGGCATAGACTATGGCTACACCTTC; CDR3 protein: CAISDSGGIDYGYTF
D gene: TRBD1; CDR3 length: 14; clone size: few; V gene: TRBV18; J gene: TRBJ2-7; CDR3 DNA: TGTGCCAGCTCACCGGGACAGAGCCTACGCGAGCAGTACTTC; CDR3 protein: CASSPGQSLREQYF
D gene: -; CDR3 length: 15; clone size: -; V gene: TRBV6-2/TRBV6-3; J gene: TRBJ2-1; CDR3 DNA: TGTGCCAGCAGTTCGGAGTCCACCTCCTACAATGAGCAGTTCTTC; CDR3 protein: CASSSESTSYNEQFF
D gene: -; CDR3 length: 13; clone size: -; V gene: TRBV3-1; J gene: TRBJ1-1; CDR3 DNA: TGTGCCAGCAGCCAAGGAGGGGCAGGTGAAGCTTTCTTT; CDR3 protein: CASSQGGAGEAFF
D gene: -; CDR3 length: 15; clone size: few; V gene: TRBV4-1; J gene: TRBJ2-2; CDR3 DNA: TGCGCCAGCAGCCGCACGCTGACTGGAACCGGGGAGCTGTTTTTT; CDR3 protein: CASSRTLTGTGELFF
D gene: TRBD1; CDR3 length: 14; clone size: many; V gene: TRBV7-7; J gene: TRBJ2-5; CDR3 DNA: TGTGCTAGCAGTCCACGAGGACAGGGAGAGACCCAGTACTTC; CDR3 protein: CASSPRGQGETQYF
D gene: -; CDR3 length: 13; clone size: many; V gene: TRBV20-1; J gene: TRBJ1-4; CDR3 DNA: TGCAGTGCTAGCGGACAATCCAACGAAAAACTGTTTTTT; CDR3 protein: CSASGQSNEKLFF
D gene: -; CDR3 length: 15; clone size: medium-sized; V gene: TRBV11-2; J gene: TRBJ2-2; CDR3 DNA: TGTGCCAGCAGTAAACGTCCAGGAACCACCGGGGAGCTGTTTTTT; CDR3 protein: CASSKRPGTTGELFF
D gene: TRBD1; CDR3 length: 16; clone size: medium-sized; V gene: TRBV6-2/TRBV6-3; J gene: TRBJ1-1; CDR3 DNA: TGTGCCAGCAGAAAACCCGGGACAGGGAAGCGGGATGAAGCTTTCTTT; CDR3 protein: CASRKPGTGKRDEAFF
D gene: TRBD1; CDR3 length: 13; clone size: -; V gene: TRBV5-6; J gene: TRBJ2-4; CDR3 DNA: TGTGCCAGCAGCCAACAGGGGCACTCCATTCAGTACTTC; CDR3 protein: CASSQQGHSIQYF
D gene: TRBD2; CDR3 length: 17; clone size: many; V gene: TRBV20-1; J gene: TRBJ2-3; CDR3 DNA: TGCAGTGCTCAGCTAGCGGGGGGTTACTCTAGCACAGATACGCAGTATTTT; CDR3 protein: CSAQLAGGYSSTDTQYF
D gene: TRBD1; CDR3 length: 14; clone size: medium-sized; V gene: TRBV24-1; J gene: TRBJ1-3; CDR3 DNA: TGTGCCACCAGTGGGACAGGGTCCGGAAACACCATATATTTT; CDR3 protein: CATSGTGSGNTIYF
D gene: -; CDR3 length: 13; clone size: medium-sized; V gene: TRBV28; J gene: TRBJ2-7; CDR3 DNA: TGTGCCAGCAGGGGGACGGGAACCTACGAGCAGTACTTC; CDR3 protein: CASRGTGTYEQYF
D gene: TRBD1; CDR3 length: 14; clone size: medium-sized; V gene: TRBV29-1; J gene: TRBJ2-7; CDR3 DNA: TGCAGCGTTGAAGCTACAGGGGGGTATGGCGAGCAGTACTTC; CDR3 protein: CSVEATGGYGEQYF
D gene: -; CDR3 length: 15; clone size: many; V gene: TRBV6-5; J gene: TRBJ2-7; CDR3 DNA: TGTGCCAGCAGTTACTCGGGCAGGAGCTCCTACGAGCAGTACTTC; CDR3 protein: CASSYSGRSSYEQYF
D gene: -; CDR3 length: 12; clone size: -; V gene: TRBV7-8; J gene: TRBJ1-5; CDR3 DNA: TGTGCCAGCAGCTTAGGAGCAGGGCGGCAGCATTTT; CDR3 protein: CASSLGAGRQHF
D gene: -; CDR3 length: 12; clone size: medium-sized; V gene: TRBV12-3/TRBV12-4; J gene: TRBJ2-5; CDR3 DNA: TGTGCCAGCAGCCGGTCTAGAGAGACCCAGTACTTC; CDR3 protein: CASSRSRETQYF
D gene: TRBD1; CDR3 length: 14; clone size: few; V gene: TRBV29-1; J gene: TRBJ2-2; CDR3 DNA: TGCAGCGTCCAGACAGGGACGAACACCGGGGAGCTGTTTTTT; CDR3 protein: CSVQTGTNTGELFF
D gene: -; CDR3 length: 15; clone size: -; V gene: TRBV3-1; J gene: TRBJ2-5; CDR3 DNA: TGTGCCAGCAGCCAAGGCTGGAGGATCCAAGAGACCCAGTACTTC; CDR3 protein: CASSQGWRIQETQYF
D gene: -; CDR3 length: 18; clone size: many; V gene: TRBV12-3/TRBV12-4; J gene: TRBJ2-2; CDR3 DNA: TGTGCCAGCAGTCCATACGGATACGACACAGGGCACACCGGGGAGCTGTTTTTT; CDR3 protein: CASSPYGYDTGHTGELFF
D gene: -; CDR3 length: 14; clone size: medium-sized; V gene: TRBV29-1; J gene: TRBJ2-1; CDR3 DNA: TGCAGCGTTTTTTTGGACAGTAGGTCCAATGAGCAGTTCTTC; CDR3 protein: CSVFLDSRSNEQFF
D gene: TRBD1; CDR3 length: 18; clone size: medium-sized; V gene: TRBV6-2/TRBV6-3; J gene: TRBJ2-3; CDR3 DNA: TGTGCCAGCACCGTGTTGCTCGGGACAGACACTGGCACAGATACGCAGTATTTT; CDR3 protein: CASTVLLGTDTGTDTQYF
D gene: -; CDR3 length: 15; clone size: many; V gene: TRBV21-1; J gene: TRBJ2-2; CDR3 DNA: TGTGCCAGCAGAATTGGACAGGGGAACACCGGGGAGCTGTTTTTT; CDR3 protein: CASRIGQGNTGELFF
D gene: TRBD1; CDR3 length: 15; clone size: few; V gene: TRBV7-9; J gene: TRBJ1-1; CDR3 DNA: TGTGCCAGCAGCTTTGGGGACAGGGGTGGCACTGAAGCTTTCTTT; CDR3 protein: CASSFGDRGGTEAFF
D gene: TRBD1; CDR3 length: 11; clone size: medium-sized; V gene: TRBV20-1; J gene: TRBJ2-5; CDR3 DNA: TGCAGTGCGCTGACAGGGGAGACCCAGTACTTC; CDR3 protein: CSALTGETQYF
D gene: -; CDR3 length: 13; clone size: few; V gene: TRBV5-1; J gene: TRBJ2-1; CDR3 DNA: TGCGCCAGCAGCTTTGGGCTGCACAATGAGCAGTTCTTC; CDR3 protein: CASSFGLHNEQFF
D gene: -; CDR3 length: 14; clone size: few; V gene: TRBV2; J gene: TRBJ2-3; CDR3 DNA: TGTGCCAGTAGGATAGCGGTAAACACAGATACGCAGTATTTT; CDR3 protein: CASRIAVNTDTQYF
D gene: -; CDR3 length: 15; clone size: medium-sized; V gene: TRBV7-3; J gene: TRBJ1-4; CDR3 DNA: TGTGCCAGCAGCCCGCAGGGCGAAACGAATGAAAAACTGTTTTTT; CDR3 protein: CASSPQGETNEKLFF
D gene: TRBD1; CDR3 length: 16; clone size: medium-sized; V gene: TRBV7-9; J gene: TRBJ2-1; CDR3 DNA: TGTGCCAGCAGCAAGGACAGGATGCCCTCCTACAATGAGCAGTTCTTC; CDR3 protein: CASSKDRMPSYNEQFF
D gene: TRBD2; CDR3 length: 17; clone size: medium-sized; V gene: TRBV6-4; J gene: TRBJ2-2; CDR3 DNA: TGTGCCAGCAGTGACTCGAAACTAGCGGGAGATACCGGGGAGCTGTTTTTT; CDR3 protein: CASSDSKLAGDTGELFF
D gene: -; CDR3 length: 17; clone size: few; V gene: TRBV20-1; J gene: TRBJ2-3; CDR3 DNA: TGCAGTGCTAGAGATGTTCTGGGACGGTTAAATCAGGGTACGCAGTATTTT; CDR3 protein: CSARDVLGRLNQGTQYF
D gene: TRBD2; CDR3 length: 14; clone size: medium-sized; V gene: TRBV12-3/TRBV12-4; J gene: TRBJ2-7; CDR3 DNA: TGTGCCAGCAGTACACTAGCGGGAGGGTACGAGCAGTACTTC; CDR3 protein: CASSTLAGGYEQYF
D gene: TRBD2; CDR3 length: 17; clone size: many; V gene: TRBV28; J gene: TRBJ2-1; CDR3 DNA: TGTGCCAGCAGCCTACTTAATAGCGGGAGGAGCGTTTATGAGCAGTTCTTC; CDR3 protein: CASSLLNSGRSVYEQFF
D gene: -; CDR3 length: 13; clone size: many; V gene: TRBV7-2; J gene: TRBJ1-1; CDR3 DNA: TGTGCCAGCAGCTTTGGAGGGTACACTGAAGCTTTCTTT; CDR3 protein: CASSFGGYTEAFF
D gene: TRBD1; CDR3 length: 15; clone size: many; V gene: TRBV28; J gene: TRBJ2-7; CDR3 DNA: TGTGCCAGCACTCCATCTCCGGGACAGAGCTACGAGCAGTACTTC; CDR3 protein: CASTPSPGQSYEQYF